Shown below are 21 T cell receptor beta chains from a single sample sequenced in a study of T cells of healthy individuals. A single record per CDR3 protein comes from TCRdb applying MiXCR to the 5' RACE reads. The sample lists more than 60,000 distinct CDR3 sequences; 15% to 20% were seen once. The source is a human donor in good health.

A few counts support this clonotype. The chain links TRBV12-3 or TRBV12-4 to TRBJ1-1, with D possibly TRBD1 on 5 matching bases. V lost 3 bases to trimming and J lost 4 bases, with 12 bases between them. This CDR3 has 14 residues. The CDR3 loop is CASSFHGTATEAFF. The CDR3 DNA follows: TGTGCCAGCAGTTTTCATGGGACTGCCACTGAAGCTTTCTTT.

The V gene is TRBV25-1, the J gene TRBJ2-5, with D perhaps given as TRBD1 or TRBD2 (5 bases each). Trimming cost V 5 bases and J 5 bases, with 12 bases left between them. The CDR3 covers 13 residues. Germline V gene lookup returns CDR1 MGHDK and CDR2 SYGVNS. The chain's CDR3 is CASSRQGPETQYF. The CDR3 DNA sequence: TGTGCCAGCAGTCGGCAGGGACCCGAGACCCAGTACTTC.

The chain links TRBV2 to TRBJ2-7, with D perhaps matching TRBD1 (5 bases). Germline CDR1 reads SNHLY; CDR2 reads FYNNEI. V lost 4 bases and J lost 4, with 5 bases in between. The CDR3 is made up of 11 amino acids. For the CDR3, the DNA is TGTGCCAGCAGTGCAGGGTACGAGCAGTACTTC. Protein: CASSAGYEQYF.

This rearrangement joins TRBV29-1 to TRBJ2-7, with D perhaps matching TRBD1 (5 bases). The CDR3 is made up of 12 amino acids. The ends were cut back, 7 bases at V and 2 bases at J, with 12 bases in the middle. The germline gives CDR1 SQVTM, CDR2 ANQGSEA. The CDR3 nucleotides are TGCAGCGGAGAATGGGGCGCCTACGAGCAGTACTTC. Translation gives CSGEWGAYEQYF.

The CDR3 sequence: CASSRQRGGTDTQYF. The CDR3 DNA follows: TGCGCCAGCAGCCGACAGCGGGGGGGCACAGATACGCAGTATTTT. The chain couples TRBV4-1 to TRBJ2-3; the match to TRBD2 covers 9 bases. Germline lookup yields CDR1 MGHRA and CDR2 YSYEKL. The CDR3 has 15 residues. V dropped 4 bases and J dropped 1; count of bases not matched to a gene: 3.

This clonotype was counted many times. The V and J genes are TRBV5-1 and TRBJ2-1, with no clear D. In germline, CDR1 is SGHRS, CDR2 YFSETQ. Trimming took 4 bases from V and 2 from J, leaving 10 bases between them. There are 14 residues in the CDR3. As DNA, the CDR3 is TGCGCCAGCAGCATGAGTGGGGCCTACAATGAGCAGTTCTTC. Protein: CASSMSGAYNEQFF.

This clonotype has more than one count but fewer than ten. The CDR3 region has the DNA TGTGCCAGCTCACCACGGACGACAGGGTTGAGCCAAGAGACCCAGTACTTC. It codes for CASSPRTTGLSQETQYF. The rearrangement joins TRBV18 to TRBJ2-5; 7 nucleotides match TRBD1. The J segment lost 1 base and the V segment lost 1 base, leaving 9 bases of the junction unmatched. The germline V gene has CDR1 KGHSH and CDR2 LQKENI. This CDR3 has 17 residues.

This clonotype was seen many times. The chain joins TRBV4-1 to TRBJ2-7, with D perhaps matching TRBD1 (6 bases). CDR1 is MGHRA and CDR2 is YSYEKL in the germline V gene. The CDR3 consists of 14 residues. Trimming took off 0 bases at V and 2 bases at J, with 8 bases between the two ends. CDR3 residues: CASSQDRGTYEQYF. CDR3 bases: TGCGCCAGCAGCCAAGATAGGGGGACCTACGAGCAGTACTTC.

There are many counts of this clonotype. Written as DNA, the CDR3 is TGCGCCAGCAGTGCCCGGGGACTAGCGGGGGGCACGTACAATGAGCAGTTCTTC. Its translation: CASSARGLAGGTYNEQFF. V and J are TRBV10-1 and TRBJ2-1, with 15 bases identical to TRBD2. CDR1 and CDR2 (germline): WNHNN, SYGVQD (reference sequence). The V and J ends lost 4 bases and 4 bases, in that order; junction bases with no gene match: 8. The CDR3 is 18 amino acids.

The CDR3 region has the DNA TGTGCCAGCAGCCCGGTTTACTCCTACAATGAGCAGTTCTTC. Translation gives CASSPVYSYNEQFF. This sequence joins TRBV7-3 and TRBJ2-1; no definite D call. V was cut by 5 bases and J by 0 bases, with 8 bases left in between. The length of the CDR3 is 14 residues. Germline CDR1 and CDR2: SGHTA and FQGTGA.

This clonotype was seen ten or more times. This chain links TRBV10-2 with TRBJ2-7; tentatively, D is TRBD2 (5 bases). The CDR3 loop spans 15 amino acids. The V gene's germline CDR1 is WSHSY and CDR2 SAAADI. Trimming took off 0 bases at V and 2 bases at J, with 11 bases between the two ends. The CDR3 protein is CASSESGSATYEQYF. The CDR3 region has the DNA TGCGCCAGCAGTGAGTCGGGTAGCGCGACCTACGAGCAGTACTTC.

This clonotype was recorded many times. The rearrangement links TRBV5-1 to TRBJ1-6; the D gene is possibly TRBD1 (6 bases). Germline CDR1 SGHRS, CDR2 YFSETQ. V lost 4 bases and J 9 bases, leaving 20 bases between the germline ends. The CDR3 totals 16 residues. CDR3 sequence: CASSPRTAVIGSPLHF. The DNA for the CDR3 is TGCGCCAGCAGCCCTCGGACAGCCGTCATCGGTTCACCCCTCCACTTT.

The chain recombines TRBV5-1 with TRBJ2-7, with TRBD2 identical over 8 bases. The V and J ends lost 8 bases and 2 bases, in that order; junction bases with no gene match: 6. CDR1 is SGHRS and CDR2 is YFSETQ in the germline V gene. CDR3 length: 13 amino acids. The CDR3 DNA is TGCGCCAGTGGACAAGCGGGAGCCTACGAGCAGTACTTC. Amino acid sequence: CASGQAGAYEQYF.

This clonotype was detected many times. The V gene is TRBV15, the J gene TRBJ2-3, with 10 bases identical to TRBD2. The J segment lost 3 bases and the V segment lost 7 bases, leaving 7 bases of the junction unmatched. This CDR3 has 15 amino acids. Germline V CDR1 and CDR2: LNHNV, YYDKDF (reference sequence). The CDR3 reads CATTSKRGGTDTQYF. CDR3 in DNA: TGTGCCACCACTTCGAAGCGGGGGGGGACAGATACGCAGTATTTT. Full variable domain (rest looked up from reference TRBV15 and TRBJ2-3): DAMVIQNPRYQVTQFGKPVTLSCSQTLNHNVMYWYQQKSSQAPKLLFHYYDKDFNNEADTPDNFQSRRPNTSFCFLDIRSPGLGDTAMYLCATTSKRGGTDTQYFGPGTRLTVL.

This clonotype was observed at least ten times. This chain joins TRBV5-1 and TRBJ2-1, with D tentatively TRBD1 or TRBD2 (6 bases each). Germline CDR1 and CDR2: SGHRS and YFSETQ. V was pared by 10 bases and J by 4 bases, with 15 bases between. The CDR3 has 13 residues. CDR3 protein: CAQGSGSYNEQFF. The CDR3 DNA follows: TGCGCCCAGGGGAGCGGGTCATACAATGAGCAGTTCTTC.

This clonotype was observed at least ten times. The V and J genes are TRBV6-5 and TRBJ2-7; TRBD1 might be the D (6 bases). CDR1 MNHEY and CDR2 SVGAGI come from the germline V gene. CDR3 length: 14 residues. The germline V and J ends were trimmed by 3 bases and 3 bases, with 12 bases remaining between them. The CDR3 nucleotides are TGTGCCAGCAGTTATTCGACAGGCCGCTACGAGCAGTACTTC. Amino acid sequence: CASSYSTGRYEQYF.

This clonotype was recorded a few times. This chain links TRBV10-3 with TRBJ2-3; 7 nucleotides match TRBD1. The CDR3 has 14 residues. The germline V gene encodes CDR1 ENHRY and CDR2 SYGVKD. The trim removed 5 bases at V and 2 bases at J, leaving 4 bases unmatched. The CDR3 loop reads CAISIDRVTDTQYF. The CDR3 nucleotides read TGTGCCATCAGTATAGACAGGGTCACAGATACGCAGTATTTT.

This clonotype was seen only a few times. The chain uses TRBV7-9 and TRBJ2-3, with 9 bases fitting TRBD2. From germline, CDR1 is SEHNR and CDR2 FQNEAQ (reference sequence). CDR3 size: 16 residues. V lost 1 base to trimming and J lost 6 bases; unmatched junction nucleotides: 8. The DNA for the CDR3 is TGTGCCAGCAGCTTAGGGGTCGTCAGCGGGGGGGATACGCAGTATTTT. Residues: CASSLGVVSGGDTQYF.

V gene TRBV12-3 or TRBV12-4 combines with J gene TRBJ2-5; 7 positions match TRBD1. V was pared by 5 bases and J by 3 bases, with 3 bases of the junction left unmatched. CDR3 length: 13 residues. CDR3 bases: TGTGCCAGCAGTCCGGGACAGAAAGAGACCCAGTACTTC. Translation gives CASSPGQKETQYF.

There are a few counts of this clonotype. Here the CDR3 DNA reads TGTGCCAGCAGTTTAAGGGCTAACTATGGCTACACCTTC. Protein product: CASSLRANYGYTF. The V call is TRBV12-3 or TRBV12-4, the J call TRBJ1-2; D remains unclear. This CDR3 contains 13 residues. The V gene lost 2 bases and the J gene lost 0 bases, with 4 bases spanning the gap.

CDR3 bases: TGTGCCACCAGCAGAAGGGACACGAACTATGGCTACACCTTC. Its translation is CATSRRDTNYGYTF. The V gene is TRBV15, the J gene TRBJ1-2; maybe TRBD1 (6 bases). The ends were cut back, 2 bases at V and 2 bases at J, with 9 bases in the middle. The CDR3 covers 14 residues. From germline, CDR1 is LNHNV and CDR2 YYDKDF (reference sequence).